This T cell receptor beta chain was profiled in a study of response to subunit inactivated influenza vaccine (dated by TCRdb to the late 2010s). Concerning the study at large: Deep quantitative profiling of the T cell receptor repertoire was used in the study to follow responses to a trivalent subunit inactivated influenza vaccine.

Trimming takes 3 bases off V and 8 bases off J; junction bases not matched to a gene: 6. CDR1 is given as SGHVS and CDR2 as FQNEAQ, both from the germline V gene. Inclusive of the bounding cysteine and phenylalanine, the CDR3 is 13 residues long. Solely the CDR3 DNA is kept, with 39 bases framed from the first base. What the work shows at the level of the full study, not this receptor alone: It was suggested by the authors that each seasonal influenza vaccination may recruit only a limited number of new T cells.

This clonotype was detected a few times. This clone's antigen is unknown. Nothing much larger sits one base from this clone, and base qualities are not available. Library prep was done by RT-PCR. Sequenced using an Illumina HiSeq 2500. The raw public reads went through TCRdb reprocessing: fastp at Q25, MiXCR clone calling, in-frame beta chains kept. Here each entry gathers all rows of one CDR3 protein and keeps the most common genes and DNA. The sample table records hundreds of thousands of distinct CDR3 sequences; about 7.6% of these occur just once. 10% to 15% of the sample rests with the top ten. The sequence was collected from a man aged 50 to 69 who received an inactivated influenza vaccine. Donor details come from another sample of the same person, matched by shared clones. The rearrangement combines TRBV7-8 with TRBJ1-2, with TRBD1 identical over 7 junction bases. The source was PBMCs from blood, collected about 23 months after vaccination. The DNA sequence is TGTGCCAGCAGCTTGGGGACAGCCGAGGGCTACACCTTC. Translated, this gives CASSLGTAEGYTF.